In its sample, the clone carrying this T cell receptor (beta chain) was seen a few times. This sample is part of a study of T-cell reconstitution after alpha-beta-depleted transplantation in children. Looked up from germline, CDR1 is SGDLS and CDR2 is YYNGEE. The CDR3 spans 19 residues. The J segment lost 0 bases and the V segment lost 1 base, leaving 16 bases of the junction unmatched. Unique molecular identifiers were incorporated during preparation of the TCRbeta library. TCRdb reprocessed the PCR reads with MiXCR, giving one entry per CDR3 protein. Found here are under 400,000 distinct CDR3 sequences, 23% of them singletons; the top ten hold around 9.9%.

Material: PBMCs, mostly from graft donor cells, obtained 180 days after TCRalphabeta/CD19-depleted stem cell transplant. The genes are TRBV9 and TRBJ2-7, with TRBD1 matching 7 bases. The sequence derives from a male patient between 5 and 17 years old who had a stem cell transplant for acute lymphoblastic leukemia, so the T cells may come from the graft donor. Here the CDR3 reads CASSVPGQPWGGHSYEQYF. CDR3 bases: TGTGCCAGCAGCGTACCGGGACAGCCCTGGGGCGGTCACTCCTACGAGCAGTACTTC.